What follows describes a single T cell receptor (beta chain). Trimming took 6 bases from V and 1 from J; bases not matched to a gene: 5. CDR3 length: 13 residues. Germline assignment: CDR1 SQVTM and CDR2 ANQGSEA. MiXCR was run by TCRdb on the RT-PCR reads, yielding one entry per CDR3 protein. Among some 880,000 distinct CDR3 sequences listed, 18% were seen once. The data were taken from a study of patients and donors after allogeneic stem cell transplantation. The sample was blood, either unsorted or a sorted T cell fraction (not recorded which). This TCR derives from a human donor who was either an allogeneic HSCT recipient or a stem cell or donor lymphocyte infusion donor (not recorded which). It is not recorded whose cells these are; they may come from a transplant donor. V gene TRBV29-1 combines with J gene TRBJ1-1, with 7 bases identical to TRBD1. This CDR3 is CSVCGTENTEAFF. The CDR3 DNA follows: TGCAGCGTATGTGGGACAGAGAACACTGAAGCTTTCTTT.